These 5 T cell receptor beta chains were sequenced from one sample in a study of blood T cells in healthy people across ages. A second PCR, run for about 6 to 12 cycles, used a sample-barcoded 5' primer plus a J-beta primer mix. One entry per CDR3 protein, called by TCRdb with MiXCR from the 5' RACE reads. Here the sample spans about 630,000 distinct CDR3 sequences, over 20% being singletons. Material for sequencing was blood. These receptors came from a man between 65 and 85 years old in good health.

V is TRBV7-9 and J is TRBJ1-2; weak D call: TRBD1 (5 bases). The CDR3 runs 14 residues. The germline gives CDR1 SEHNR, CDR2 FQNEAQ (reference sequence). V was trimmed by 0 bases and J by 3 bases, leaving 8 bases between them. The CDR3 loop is CASSLAGVDYGYTF. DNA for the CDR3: TGTGCCAGCAGCTTAGCAGGGGTTGACTATGGCTACACCTTC.

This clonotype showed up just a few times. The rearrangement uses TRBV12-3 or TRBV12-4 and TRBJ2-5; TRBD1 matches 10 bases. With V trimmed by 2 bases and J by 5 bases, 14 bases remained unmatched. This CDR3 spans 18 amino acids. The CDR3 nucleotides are TGTGCCAGCAGTTTAAGGACAGGGGGTCTGGTAACCCCGGAGACCCAGTACTTC. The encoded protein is CASSLRTGGLVTPETQYF.

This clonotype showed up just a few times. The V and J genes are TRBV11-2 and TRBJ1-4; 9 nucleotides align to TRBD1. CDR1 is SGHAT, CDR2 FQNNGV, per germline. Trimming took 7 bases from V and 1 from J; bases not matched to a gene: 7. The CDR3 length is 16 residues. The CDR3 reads CASNLDRGGTNEKLFF. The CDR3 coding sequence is TGTGCCAGCAACTTGGACAGGGGAGGAACTAATGAAAAACTGTTTTTT.

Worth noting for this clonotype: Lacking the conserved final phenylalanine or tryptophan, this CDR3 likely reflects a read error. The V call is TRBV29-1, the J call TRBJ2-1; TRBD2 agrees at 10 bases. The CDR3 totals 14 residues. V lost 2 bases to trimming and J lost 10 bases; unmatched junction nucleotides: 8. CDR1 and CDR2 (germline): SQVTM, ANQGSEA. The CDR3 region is CSVENQREGGEQFV. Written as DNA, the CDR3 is TGCAGCGTTGAAAACCAGCGGGAGGGGGGGGAGCAGTTCGTC.

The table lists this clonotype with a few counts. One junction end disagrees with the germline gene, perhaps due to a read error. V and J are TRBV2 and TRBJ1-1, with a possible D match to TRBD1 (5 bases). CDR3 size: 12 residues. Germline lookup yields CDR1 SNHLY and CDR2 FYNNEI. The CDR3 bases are TGTGCCAGCAGCCTCCAGGGAACTGAAACTTTCTTT. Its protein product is CASSLQGTETFF.